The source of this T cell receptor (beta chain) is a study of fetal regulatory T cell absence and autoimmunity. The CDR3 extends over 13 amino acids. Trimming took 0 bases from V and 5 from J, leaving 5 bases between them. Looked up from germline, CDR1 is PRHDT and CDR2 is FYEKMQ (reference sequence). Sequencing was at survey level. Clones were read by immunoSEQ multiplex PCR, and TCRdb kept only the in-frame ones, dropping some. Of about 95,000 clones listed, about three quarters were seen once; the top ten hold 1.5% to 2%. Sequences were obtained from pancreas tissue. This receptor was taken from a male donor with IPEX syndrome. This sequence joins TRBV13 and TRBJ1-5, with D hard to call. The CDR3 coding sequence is TGTGCCAGCAGCTTAGGGCGGGATCAGCCCCAGCATTTT. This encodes CASSLGRDQPQHF.